A single sample is the source of the 18 T cell receptor beta chains below, sequenced in a study of early T cells in non-severe SARS-CoV-2 infection. TCRdb re-derived calls from the 5' RACE reads in MiXCR, one entry per CDR3 protein. The table records approximately 22,000 distinct CDR3 sequences, more than 4.5% of them present only once. The sequencing sample was made of whole blood. Receptors were obtained from an adult who was a healthcare worker with PCR-confirmed SARS-CoV-2 infection or an uninfected control (not recorded which).

This clonotype was seen ten or more times. V is TRBV13 and J is TRBJ1-1; a weak D match, TRBD1 (6 bases). V lost 3 bases to trimming and J lost 7 bases, with 12 bases between them. Germline CDR1 and CDR2: PRHDT and FYEKMQ (reference sequence). This CDR3 is built from 13 residues. Here the CDR3 reads CASSFQRGSEAFF. In nucleotides, the CDR3 is TGTGCCAGCAGCTTCCAAAGGGGGAGTGAAGCTTTCTTT.

The chain uses TRBV7-9 and TRBJ2-3; D perhaps matches TRBD2 (5 bases). The CDR3 consists of 14 residues. CDR1 SEHNR and CDR2 FQNEAQ come from the germline V gene (reference sequence). V lost 5 bases and J 0 bases, leaving 9 bases between the germline ends. The DNA of the CDR3 is TGTGCCAGCAGCGCCCGGACTAGCACAGATACGCAGTATTTT. It is translated as CASSARTSTDTQYF.

This clonotype appeared many times. This chain joins TRBV7-2 and TRBJ2-7; D call uncertain. Germline CDR1 and CDR2: SGHTA and FQGNSA. The CDR3 runs to 13 residues. Trimming removed 2 bases from V and 2 bases from J, with 7 bases in between. The CDR3 sequence is CASSLLVTYEQYF. The CDR3, as DNA: TGTGCCAGCAGCTTACTCGTGACCTACGAGCAGTACTTC.

This clonotype is classed as medium-sized. The chain has TRBV2 and TRBJ1-1, with a possible D match to TRBD1 (6 bases). Germline CDR1 reads SNHLY; CDR2 reads FYNNEI. The CDR3 is 14 residues long. Trimming cost V 6 bases and J 1 base, with 12 bases left between them. The CDR3 nucleotides are TGTGCCAGCAGAAAAGGACAGTCGAACACTGAAGCTTTCTTT. It codes for CASRKGQSNTEAFF.

The rearrangement uses TRBV11-2 and TRBJ1-1, with 8 bases identical to TRBD1. This CDR3 spans 14 amino acids. Germline V gene data show CDR1 as SGHAT and CDR2 as FQNNGV. After removal of 6 bases from V and 5 bases from J, the junction contained 8 bases not matched to a gene. CDR3 sequence: CASSRTGGRTEAFF. CDR3 in DNA: TGTGCCAGCAGTCGAACAGGGGGAAGAACTGAAGCTTTCTTT.

This clonotype was recorded at least ten times. The rearrangement uses TRBV5-8 and TRBJ1-5; D perhaps matches TRBD1 (6 bases). CDR1 SGHTS and CDR2 YDEGEE come from the germline V gene. The CDR3 has 14 residues. Trimming took 7 bases from V and 3 from J, leaving 14 bases between them. The CDR3: CASSKRGDNQPQHF. The CDR3 DNA sequence: TGTGCCAGCTCAAAAAGGGGGGACAATCAGCCCCAGCATTTT.

There are many counts of this clonotype. This chain links TRBV7-9 with TRBJ2-5; D ambiguous. The length of the CDR3 is 14 residues. Germline V gene lookup returns CDR1 SEHNR and CDR2 FQNEAQ (reference sequence). Trimming left V 0 bases short and J 5 bases short, with 10 bases between. The CDR3, as DNA: TGTGCCAGCAGCTTAGCCGTTAGATTCGAGACCCAGTACTTC. This translates into CASSLAVRFETQYF.

This clonotype showed up just a few times. The chain links TRBV27 to TRBJ2-2; no clear D gene. The CDR3 totals 17 residues. CDR1 and CDR2 from the germline V gene are MNHEY and SMNVEV (reference sequence). The germline V and J ends were trimmed by 4 bases and 6 bases, with 21 bases remaining between them. CDR3 DNA: TGTGCCAGCAGTTCCGACGTAAGAATACTAAGGGCCGGGGAGCTGTTTTTT. This codes for CASSSDVRILRAGELFF.

This clonotype was seen repeatedly, ten times or more. The CDR3 region has the DNA TGCAGTGCTAGCTTGGACGGGAATAATTCACCCCTCCACTTT. Translation gives CSASLDGNNSPLHF. This chain connects TRBV20-1 to TRBJ1-6; D remains unclear. Germline values: CDR1 DFQATT, CDR2 SNEGSKA (reference sequence). V shed 3 bases and J shed 5 bases, with 11 bases lying between them. The CDR3 covers 14 residues.

This clonotype was counted many times. In DNA form, the CDR3 reads TGTGCCAGCAGCCAAGGTCAGGTCCTTGAAGCTTTCTTT. Its protein product is CASSQGQVLEAFF. V gene TRBV3-1 combines with J gene TRBJ1-1, with D unresolved. The CDR3 runs to 13 residues. V lost 1 base to trimming and J lost 7 bases, with 10 bases between them. CDR1 is LGHDT and CDR2 is YNNKEL in the germline V gene (reference sequence).

J is TRBJ1-2 and V is TRBV20-1; no clear D. V lost 4 bases and J 0 bases, leaving 6 bases between the germline ends. CDR1 is DFQATT and CDR2 is SNEGSKA in the germline V gene (reference sequence). This CDR3 comprises 12 residues. The CDR3 DNA follows: TGCAGTGCTATCGGGGCTAACTATGGCTACACCTTC. Its protein product is CSAIGANYGYTF.

Many counts were recorded for this clonotype. This sequence joins TRBV5-1 and TRBJ2-1; 9 positions agree with TRBD2. The CDR3 length is 15 residues. Germline V gene sequence: CDR1 SGHRS, CDR2 YFSETQ. The J segment lost 8 bases and the V segment lost 1 base, leaving 7 bases of the junction unmatched. The chain's CDR3 is CASSLPSGVIDEQFF. In DNA, the CDR3 is TGCGCCAGCAGCTTGCCTAGCGGGGTGATCGATGAGCAGTTCTTC.

The V and J genes are TRBV9 and TRBJ2-1; TRBD1 might be the D (7 bases). V dropped 2 bases and J dropped 1 base, with 13 bases sitting between them. The CDR3 totals 16 residues. Germline values: CDR1 SGDLS, CDR2 YYNGEE. This CDR3 reads CASSVQSGGSYNEQFF. CDR3 DNA: TGTGCCAGCAGCGTCCAATCAGGGGGGTCCTACAATGAGCAGTTCTTC.

This clonotype was seen at least ten times. The J gene is TRBJ1-1, the V gene TRBV20-1, with unresolved D. V was trimmed by 3 bases and J by 7 bases, leaving 12 bases between them. This CDR3 comprises 12 residues. The germline gives CDR1 DFQATT, CDR2 SNEGSKA (reference sequence). Here the CDR3 reads CSARREIGEAFF. In nucleotides, the CDR3 is TGCAGTGCTAGGCGGGAAATTGGTGAAGCTTTCTTT.

This clonotype came up many times. V is TRBV29-1 and J is TRBJ1-2; D possibly corresponds to TRBD1 (6 bases). Germline loops: CDR1 SQVTM, CDR2 ANQGSEA. The ends were cut back, 4 bases at V and 8 bases at J, with 14 bases in the middle. The CDR3 extends over 12 amino acids. The CDR3 loop reads CSVAQQGPGYTF. CDR3 in DNA: TGCAGCGTTGCCCAACAGGGACCGGGCTACACCTTC.

This clonotype was recorded a few times. The V and J genes are TRBV5-4 and TRBJ2-3, with TRBD2 matching 10 bases. After removal of 4 bases from V and 0 bases from J, the junction contained 5 bases not matched to a gene. This CDR3 region has 16 residues. In germline, CDR1 is SGHNT, CDR2 YYREEE (reference sequence). This chain's CDR3 is CASSPGLAASTDTQYF. CDR3 DNA sequence: TGTGCCAGCAGCCCAGGACTAGCGGCTAGCACAGATACGCAGTATTTT.

In this sample, this clonotype turned up many times. The CDR3: CASRGTGARSEAFF. CDR3 DNA sequence: TGCGCCAGCAGAGGGACGGGGGCGCGTAGTGAAGCTTTCTTT. V and J are TRBV5-1 and TRBJ1-1; possibly TRBD1 for D (6 bases). The CDR3 consists of 14 residues. Trimming stripped 5 bases from V and 7 bases from J, with 18 bases between. Germline CDR1 SGHRS, CDR2 YFSETQ.

The table lists this clonotype with many counts. The chain has TRBV12-3 or TRBV12-4 and TRBJ1-2, with TRBD1 as a possible D gene (5 bases). V dropped 7 bases and J dropped 7 bases, with 22 bases sitting between them. The CDR3 length is 15 residues. CDR3 sequence (DNA): TGTGCCAGCACTTCTGGGGGTCGGTGGCTTGGTGGCTACACCTTC. Amino acid sequence: CASTSGGRWLGGYTF.